The T cell receptor beta chain described here comes from a study of OX40 agonist ivuxolimab in advanced cancers. Turning to the overall study: Ivuxolimab, which targeted the costimulatory receptor OX40 (CD134), was an agonistic, fully human IgG2 monoclonal antibody. In the dose-escalation cohort, 75% to 85% of patients were male, and the mean age was 60 years with a range of about 23 to 79. Of the roughly 52 dose-escalation patients, hepatocellular carcinoma was present in roughly 19, melanoma in roughly 15, renal cell carcinoma in 9 and head and neck cancer in 9. The monotherapy dose-escalation portion (N ≈ 55 patients) of the phase I ivuxolimab trial is reported in the paper. Intravenous ivuxolimab was administered to patients every 2 weeks at six dose levels: 0.01, 0.1, 0.3, 1.5, 3 and 10 mg/kg. Prior anti-PD-1, anti-PD-L1 or anti-CTLA-4 therapy was permitted, and approximately 41% of dose-escalation patients had received checkpoint inhibitors. Partial responses occurred in three dose-escalation patients: two with cutaneous melanoma and one with hepatocellular carcinoma. The purpose of peripheral TCRbeta sequencing was to test whether ivuxolimab changed TCR sequence diversity and led to clonal T-cell expansion.

With respect to this clone: What this receptor recognizes is not known. Per-base qualities were not stored, and no clone one base away is much larger.

Patients with autoimmune disease history or receiving systemic immunosuppression were excluded from the trial. In every dose cohort, peripheral blood was drawn for TCR sequencing at baseline, cycle 4 day 1, and cycle 7 day 1. Samples came from an open-label, multicenter, first-in-human phase I dose-escalation trial of ivuxolimab. Adults with locally advanced or metastatic head and neck squamous cell, hepatocellular, melanoma or renal cell carcinoma were enrolled in the trial. Before TCR sequencing, CD4+ and CD8+ T cells were separately sorted from peripheral blood. To sequence the TCRbeta CDR3 region, genomic DNA was isolated from the sorted cells. The immunoSEQ Assay was used to sequence the TCRbeta CDR3 regions. TCRdb provides this immuneACCESS table in a form limited to in-frame rearrangements. Some clones are lacking; in checked studies, under half of them reflect an unresolved V gene, and why the rest are absent is not known. For this sample there are approximately 77,000 clones; approximately 90% appear just once. In total, the top ten clones hold approximately 4.8% of the sample.

Germline trimming: 4 bases from V, 4 bases from J; junction bases outside gene matches: 5. The germline V gene encodes CDR1 MNHNS and CDR2 SASEGT. Including the terminal cysteine and phenylalanine, the CDR3 comprises 15 residues. Of the read, only the CDR3 DNA is kept; its 45 bases are in frame from base 1. What the research found in general, with its limitations: Low levels of normalized T-cell clonal expansion were also seen in some patients who did not respond. At doses of 0.1 to 3.0 mg/kg, clonal expansion of both CD4+ and CD8+ T cells in blood was seen between baseline and week 6. In partial responders in the 0.1-3.0 mg/kg groups, normalized peripheral clonal expansion was found to be among the lowest, especially among CD8+ T cells. On average, CD8+ T cells showed more expanded clones than CD4+ T cells after ivuxolimab. Antigen specificity was not determined for the clonally expanded peripheral T cells.

The chain joins TRBV6-1 to TRBJ2-2, with 8 bases aligning to TRBD2. The TCR originated in an adult with an advanced solid tumor such as melanoma, head and neck, liver or kidney cancer. Source: CD4+ or CD8+ T cells sorted from blood, taken in a trial of the OX40 agonist ivuxolimab. The CDR3 region has the sequence CASSGLAGTTGELFF. The DNA is as follows: TGTGCCAGCAGTGGATTAGCGGGGACCACCGGGGAGCTGTTTTTT.